This T cell receptor (beta chain) was sequenced in a study of cytomegalovirus exposure and HLA in healthy donors. This CDR3 contains 17 residues. The trim removed 2 bases at V and 2 bases at J, leaving 8 bases unmatched. CDR1 is SGHNT, CDR2 YYREEE, per germline (reference sequence). General observations from the study: Upon later analysis, HLA-associated TCR beta chains proved more clonally expanded than other, equally common chains.

60 Vbeta and 13 Jbeta primers were used in PCR. Repertoires were generated with immunoSEQ multiplex PCR, while TCRdb's copy carries only in-frame clones and drops some. The sample holds approximately 130,000 clones, more than 65% seen once. Of note for this clone: Its specificity is not known.

The material sequenced was PBMCs. The TCR was taken from a man in his late teens or twenties in good health and CMV-seropositive. The chain employs TRBV5-4 and TRBJ2-3, with 10 bases lining up with TRBD2. Here the CDR3 DNA reads TGTGCCAGCAGCTTAAGAGCGGGAGGGCTTGACACAGATACGCAGTATTTT. Translating it yields CASSLRAGGLDTDTQYF.